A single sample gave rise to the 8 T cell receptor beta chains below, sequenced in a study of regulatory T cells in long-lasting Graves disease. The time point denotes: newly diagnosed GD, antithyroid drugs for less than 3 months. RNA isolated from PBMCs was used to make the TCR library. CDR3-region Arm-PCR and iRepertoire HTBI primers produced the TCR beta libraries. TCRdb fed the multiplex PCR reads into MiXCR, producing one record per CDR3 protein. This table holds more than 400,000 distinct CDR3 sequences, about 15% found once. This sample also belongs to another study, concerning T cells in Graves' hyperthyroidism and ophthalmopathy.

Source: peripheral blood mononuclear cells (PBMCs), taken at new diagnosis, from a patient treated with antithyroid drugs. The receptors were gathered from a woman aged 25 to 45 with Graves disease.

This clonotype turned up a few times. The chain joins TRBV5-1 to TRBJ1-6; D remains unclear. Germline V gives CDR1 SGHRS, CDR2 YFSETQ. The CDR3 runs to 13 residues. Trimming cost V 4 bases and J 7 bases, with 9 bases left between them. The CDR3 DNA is TGCGCCAGCAGCGAATTTCCGAATTCACCCCTCCACTTT. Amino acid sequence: CASSEFPNSPLHF.

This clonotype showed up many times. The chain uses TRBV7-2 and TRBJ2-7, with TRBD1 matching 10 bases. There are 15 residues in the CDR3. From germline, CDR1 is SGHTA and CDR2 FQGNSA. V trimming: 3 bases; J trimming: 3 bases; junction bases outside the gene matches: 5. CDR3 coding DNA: TGTGCCAGCAGCTTTCCGGACAGGGGGGTCTACGAGCAGTACTTC. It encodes CASSFPDRGVYEQYF.

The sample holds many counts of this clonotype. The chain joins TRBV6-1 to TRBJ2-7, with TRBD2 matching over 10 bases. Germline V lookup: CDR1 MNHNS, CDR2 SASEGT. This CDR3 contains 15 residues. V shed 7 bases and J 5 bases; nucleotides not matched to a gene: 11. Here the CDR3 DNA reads TGTGCCAGCACCGAGGGACTAGCGAGGACCCACGAGCAGTACTTC. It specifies CASTEGLARTHEQYF.

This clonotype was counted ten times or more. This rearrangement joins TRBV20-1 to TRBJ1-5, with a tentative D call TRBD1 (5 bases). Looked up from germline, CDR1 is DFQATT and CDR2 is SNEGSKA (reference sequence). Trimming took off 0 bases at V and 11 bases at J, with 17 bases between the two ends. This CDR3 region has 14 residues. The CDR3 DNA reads TGCAGTGCTAGAGATGGGACTTCGCCTGGGACCCAGCATTTT. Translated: CSARDGTSPGTQHF.

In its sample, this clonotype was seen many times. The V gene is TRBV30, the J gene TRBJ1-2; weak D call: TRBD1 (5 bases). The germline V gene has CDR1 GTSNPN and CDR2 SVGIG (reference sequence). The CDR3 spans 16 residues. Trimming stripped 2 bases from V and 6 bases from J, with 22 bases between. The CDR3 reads CAWSRLLVVGGNGYTF. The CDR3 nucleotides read TGTGCCTGGAGTCGCCTCTTGGTTGTGGGGGGAAATGGCTACACCTTC.

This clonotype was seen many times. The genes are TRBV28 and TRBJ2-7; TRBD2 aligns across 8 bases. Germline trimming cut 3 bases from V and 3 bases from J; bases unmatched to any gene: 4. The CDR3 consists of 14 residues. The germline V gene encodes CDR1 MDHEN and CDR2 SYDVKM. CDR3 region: CASSLAGRVYEQYF. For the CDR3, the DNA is TGTGCCAGCAGTTTGGCCGGGAGGGTCTACGAGCAGTACTTC.

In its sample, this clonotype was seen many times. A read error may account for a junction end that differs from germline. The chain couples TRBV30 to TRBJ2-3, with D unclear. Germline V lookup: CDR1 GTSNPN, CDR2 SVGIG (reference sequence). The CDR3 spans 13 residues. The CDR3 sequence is CAWSGVIPDPQYF. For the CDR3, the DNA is TGTGCCTGGAGTGGGGTCATTCCAGATCCGCAGTATTTT.

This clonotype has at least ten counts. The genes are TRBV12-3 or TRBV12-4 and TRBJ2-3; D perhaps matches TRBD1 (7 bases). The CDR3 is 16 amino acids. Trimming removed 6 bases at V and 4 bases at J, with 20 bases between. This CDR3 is CASRPGSGGGPDTQYF. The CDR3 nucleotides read TGTGCCAGCAGACCCGGTAGCGGAGGGGGCCCAGATACGCAGTATTTT.